This is a list of T cell receptor beta chains from one sample in a study of blood T cells in healthy people across ages. A single record per CDR3 protein comes from TCRdb applying MiXCR to the 5' RACE reads. The table records about 1,400,000 distinct CDR3 sequences, almost 60% of them present only once. Sequencing was carried out using blood. All receptors come from a man between 18 and 29 years old in good health. Both conserved end residues are part of each CDR3. A D gene is named only where the DNA matches it firmly. The size entry is marked missing in some rows and otherwise reads once, few, many or a size class.

TRBD1	TRBJ1-1	many	TRBV20-1	TGCAGTGCTCGCCGACAGGGGCAATCGGGAACTGAAGCTTTCTTT	CSARRQGQSGTEAFF
TRBD2	TRBJ2-2	once	TRBV28	TGTGCCAGCAGTTTTAGCGGGGGAGGCGGGGAGCTGTTTTTT	CASSFSGGGGELFF
.	TRBJ1-2	.	TRBV7-9	TGTGCCAGCAGCCTATTATCCCTCAACAGAGTATTTGGCTACACCTTC	CASSLLSLNRVFGYTF
TRBD1	TRBJ1-6	.	TRBV12-3/TRBV12-4	TGTGCCAGCAGTTCCGACAGGGGAATAAGCTATAATTCACCCCTCCACTTT	CASSSDRGISYNSPLHF
.	TRBJ2-3	.	TRBV6-5	TGTGCCAGCCACGGAACCGGGACAAAACCCGATACGCAGTATTTT	CASHGTGTKPDTQYF
.	TRBJ2-1	.	TRBV7-9	TGTGCCAGCAGCCCTAGAAGGTACTTCTCCTACAATGAGCAGTTCTTC	CASSPRRYFSYNEQFF
.	TRBJ2-7	.	TRBV5-1	TGCGCCAGCAGCGTCAGAACAGGTCTCGGCTCCTACGAGCAGTACTTC	CASSVRTGLGSYEQYF
.	TRBJ2-3	.	TRBV14	TGTGCCAGCAGCCAACTACAGCGCACAGATACGCAGTATTTT	CASSQLQRTDTQYF
TRBD1	TRBJ1-1	.	TRBV7-9	TGTGCCAGCAGCTTAGAGATGGGACAGCTTGTCTCTGAAGCTTTCTTT	CASSLEMGQLVSEAFF
TRBD1	TRBJ2-6	few	TRBV10-3	TGTGCCATCAGTGAAGGGGGACAGGGCTCTCCCTCTGGGGCCAACGTCCTGACTTTC	CAISEGGQGSPSGANVLTF
.	TRBJ2-1	once	TRBV11-3	TGTGCCAGCAGCTCCGGTCGAGGGCGACATGAGCAGTTCTTC	CASSSGRGRHEQFF
.	TRBJ2-6	.	TRBV7-9	TGTGCCAGCAGCCCCCCGGGGATAAGCTCTGGGGCCAACGTCCTGACTTTC	CASSPPGISSGANVLTF
.	TRBJ2-6	.	TRBV6-5	TGTGCCAGCACTTGGACGAGGGGAAACGTCCTGACTTTC	CASTWTRGNVLTF
.	TRBJ2-2	.	TRBV29-1	TGCAGCGTTGAACAGGCGGACACCGGGGAGCTGTTTTTT	CSVEQADTGELFF
.	TRBJ2-5	.	TRBV25-1	TGTGCCAGCAGTGAAGGATGGGGGGCGGATACCCAGTACTTC	CASSEGWGADTQYF